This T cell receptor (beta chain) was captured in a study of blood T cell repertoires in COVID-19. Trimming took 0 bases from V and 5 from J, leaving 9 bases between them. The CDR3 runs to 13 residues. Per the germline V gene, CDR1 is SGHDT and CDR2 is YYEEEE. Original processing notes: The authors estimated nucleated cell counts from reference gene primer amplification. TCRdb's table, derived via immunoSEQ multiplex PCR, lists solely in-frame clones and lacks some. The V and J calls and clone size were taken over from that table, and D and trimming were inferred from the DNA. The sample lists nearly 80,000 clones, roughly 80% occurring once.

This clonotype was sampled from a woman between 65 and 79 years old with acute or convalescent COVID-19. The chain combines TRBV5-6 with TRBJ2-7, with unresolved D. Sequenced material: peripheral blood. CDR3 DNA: TGTGCCAGCAGCTTGGTGTTCCGGGACGAGCAGTACTTC. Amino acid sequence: CASSLVFRDEQYF.